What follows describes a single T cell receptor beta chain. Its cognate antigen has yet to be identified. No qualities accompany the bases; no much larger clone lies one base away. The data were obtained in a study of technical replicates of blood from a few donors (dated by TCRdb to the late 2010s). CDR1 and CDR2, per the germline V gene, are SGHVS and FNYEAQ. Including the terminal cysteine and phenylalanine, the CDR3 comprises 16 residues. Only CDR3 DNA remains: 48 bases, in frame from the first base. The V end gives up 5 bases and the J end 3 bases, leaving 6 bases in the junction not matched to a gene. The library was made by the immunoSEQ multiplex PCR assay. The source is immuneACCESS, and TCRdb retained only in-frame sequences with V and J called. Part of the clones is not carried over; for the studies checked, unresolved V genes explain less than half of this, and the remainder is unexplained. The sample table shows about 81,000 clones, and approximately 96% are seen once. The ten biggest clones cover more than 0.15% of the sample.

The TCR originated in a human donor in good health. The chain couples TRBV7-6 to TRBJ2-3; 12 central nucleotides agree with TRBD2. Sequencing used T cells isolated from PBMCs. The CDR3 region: CASSINGLAGTDTQYF. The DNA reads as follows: TGTGCCAGCAGCATAAATGGACTAGCGGGAACAGATACGCAGTATTTT.